The 6 T cell receptor beta chains listed next were all sequenced from one sample in a study of radiotherapy plus CTLA-4 blockade in lung cancer. Sequencing used immunoSEQ multiplex PCR; TCRdb keeps in-frame clones, though not all of them. Seen here are around 56,000 clones, less than 85% observed once, and the top ten hold 16%. Sequences were derived from peripheral blood, sampled from a patient treated with radiotherapy plus ipilimumab. These receptors were collected from a human donor with non-small cell lung cancer who had a complete response to radiotherapy plus ipilimumab.

The chain couples TRBV6-1 to TRBJ2-7, with 9 positions matching TRBD1. CDR1 MNHNS and CDR2 SASEGT come from the germline V gene. This CDR3 is 14 amino acids long. Trimming at V came to 7 bases and at J to 3 bases, leaving 7 bases not matched to a gene. The CDR3 DNA sequence: TGTGCCAGCAATACAGGGGGCAGAGGCTACGAGCAGTACGTC. It specifies CASNTGGRGYEQYV.

The chain carries TRBV30 and TRBJ2-1; the D gene is possibly TRBD1 (6 bases). The CDR3 has 13 amino acids. In germline, CDR1 is GTSNPN, CDR2 SVGIG (reference sequence). Trimming removed 2 bases from V and 13 bases from J, with 18 bases in between. This chain's CDR3 is CAWSMRQVKEQFF. In DNA, the CDR3 is TGTGCCTGGAGTATGCGACAGGTGAAGGAACAGTTCTTC.

CDR3 nucleotides: TGTGCCTGGTCATCAGGGAGGGGGGGTAAATCGCAGTACTTC. It codes for CAWSSGRGGKSQYF. The chain employs TRBV30 and TRBJ2-7; D is perhaps TRBD2 (7 bases). The germline V gene has CDR1 GTSNPN and CDR2 SVGIG (reference sequence). The V end was cut by 5 bases, the J end by 9 bases, with 23 bases between. This CDR3 is built from 14 residues.

This chain connects TRBV10-1 to TRBJ2-7, with a tentative D call TRBD1 (6 bases). Per the germline V gene, CDR1 is WNHNN and CDR2 is SYGVQD (reference sequence). V shed 4 bases and J shed 7 bases, with 17 bases lying between them. CDR3 length: 14 amino acids. CDR3 sequence: CASSGKTRGLEQYV. The CDR3 DNA follows: TGCGCCAGCAGTGGTAAGACCAGGGGTTTGGAGCAGTACGTC.

This clone was detected only a few times. The rearrangement joins TRBV19 to TRBJ2-7, with 9 bases that match TRBD1. CDR1 and CDR2 (germline): LNHDA, SQIVND (reference sequence). V lost 9 bases to trimming and J lost 6 bases; unmatched junction nucleotides: 6. This CDR3 has 12 residues. In DNA, the CDR3 is TGTGCCAGCGGACAGGGGATAGGCGAGCAGTACTTC. Protein product: CASGQGIGEQYF. Based on the CDR3 plus reference TRBV19 and TRBJ2-7, the full variable domain is DGGITQSPKYLFRKEGQNVTLSCEQNLNHDAMYWYRQDPGQGLRLIYYSQIVNDFQKGDIAEGYSVSREKKESFPLTVTSAQKNPTAFYLCASGQGIGEQYFGPGTRLTVT.

This clone occurred a few times. This sequence joins TRBV19 and TRBJ1-1; 8 positions agree with TRBD1. Per the germline V gene, CDR1 is LNHDA and CDR2 is SQIVND (reference sequence). The CDR3 contains 16 residues. Trimming cost V 2 bases and J 2 bases; bases outside gene matches: 7. The CDR3 loop reads CASSIRGDRSNTEAFF. The DNA of the CDR3 is TGTGCCAGTAGTATAAGAGGGGACAGGTCTAACACTGAAGCTTTCTTT.